The clone carrying this T cell receptor (beta chain) was detected a few times. V was cut by 3 bases and J by 0 bases, with 9 bases left in between. The CDR3 sequence is 15 residues long. The germline CDR1 and CDR2 sequences are MDHEN and SYDVKM. Time point denoted: patch test 1, 2 weeks after DPC sensitization. The sample's treatment: therapeutic diphenylcyclopropenone sensitization with weekly scalp DPC. MiXCR, applied by TCRdb to the RACE reads, yields one record per CDR3 protein. The sample has approximately 74,000 distinct CDR3 sequences, around a third seen once; the top ten hold about 9%. This record comes from a study of human T cells and chemical hapten exposure.

The receptor comes from a man between 35 and 55 years old with alopecia areata. Some clones in this sample may be carry-over from other donors' samples. The sample consisted of whole blood, taken in connection with sensitization to the hapten diphenylcyclopropenone (DPC). The gene calls are TRBV28 and TRBJ2-1; D is undetermined. CDR3 in DNA: TGTGCCAGCAGTTTCAGACCGAGCTCCTACAATGAGCAGTTCTTC. It is translated as CASSFRPSSYNEQFF.